This TCR beta chain was sequenced for a study of control samples from healthy donors and cancer patients. V was shortened by 4 bases and J by 4 bases, with 11 bases between the two germline ends. The CDR3 consists of 13 residues. Germline assignment: CDR1 SGHRS and CDR2 YFSETQ. Here immunoSEQ multiplex PCR was the method, and the copy in TCRdb shows in-frame clones only, minus some. The sample consists of 93,000 or so clones, approximately 90% of them appearing once. The sample taken for sequencing was PBMCs. V and J are TRBV5-1 and TRBJ1-1, with D possibly matching TRBD1 (5 bases). The sequence derives from a man in his 60s with lung cancer. CDR3: CASSGHGATEAFF. DNA of the CDR3: TGCGCCAGCAGCGGCCATGGGGCCACTGAAGCTTTCTTT.